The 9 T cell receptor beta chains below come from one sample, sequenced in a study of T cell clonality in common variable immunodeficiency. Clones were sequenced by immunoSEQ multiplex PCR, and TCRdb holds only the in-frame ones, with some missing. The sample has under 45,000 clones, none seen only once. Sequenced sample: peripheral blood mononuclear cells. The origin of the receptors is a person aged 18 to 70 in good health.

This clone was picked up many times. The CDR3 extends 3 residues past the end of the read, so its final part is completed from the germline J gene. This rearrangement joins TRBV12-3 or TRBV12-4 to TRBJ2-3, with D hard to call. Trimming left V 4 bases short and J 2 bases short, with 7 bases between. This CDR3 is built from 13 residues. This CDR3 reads CASSYSITDTQYF. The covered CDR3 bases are TGTGCCAGCAGTTACTCCATCACAGATACG.

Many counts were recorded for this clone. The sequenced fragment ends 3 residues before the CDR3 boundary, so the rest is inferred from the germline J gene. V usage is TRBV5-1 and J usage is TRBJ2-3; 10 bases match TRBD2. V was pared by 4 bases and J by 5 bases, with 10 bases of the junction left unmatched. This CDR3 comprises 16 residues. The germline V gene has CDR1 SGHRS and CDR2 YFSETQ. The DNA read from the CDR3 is TGCGCCAGCAGCAGACTAGGACTAGCGGAGAGAGATACG. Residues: CASSRLGLAERDT. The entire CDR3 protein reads CASSRLGLAERDTQYF.

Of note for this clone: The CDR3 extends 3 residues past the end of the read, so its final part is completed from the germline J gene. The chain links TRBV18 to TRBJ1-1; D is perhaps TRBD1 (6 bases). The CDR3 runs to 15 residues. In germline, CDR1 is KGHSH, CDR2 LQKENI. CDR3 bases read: TGTGCCAGCTCACCACCAACTATAGGACAGCTAGAA. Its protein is CASSPPTIGQLE. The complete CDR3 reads CASSPPTIGQLEAFF.

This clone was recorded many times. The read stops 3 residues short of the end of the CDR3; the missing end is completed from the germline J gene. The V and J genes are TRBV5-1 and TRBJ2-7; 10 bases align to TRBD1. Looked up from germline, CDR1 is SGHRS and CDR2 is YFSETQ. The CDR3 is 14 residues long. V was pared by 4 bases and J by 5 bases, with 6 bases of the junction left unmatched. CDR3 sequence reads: CASSPGQGNDEQYF. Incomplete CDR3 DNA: TGCGCCAGCAGCCCGGGACAGGGGAACGACGAG.

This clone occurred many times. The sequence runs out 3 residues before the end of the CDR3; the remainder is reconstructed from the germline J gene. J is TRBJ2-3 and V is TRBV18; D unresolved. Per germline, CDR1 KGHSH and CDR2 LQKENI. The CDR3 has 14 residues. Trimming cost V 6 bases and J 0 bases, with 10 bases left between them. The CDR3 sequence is CASSSPTSTDTQYF. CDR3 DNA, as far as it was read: TGTGCCAGCTCGTCACCAACTAGCACAGATACG.

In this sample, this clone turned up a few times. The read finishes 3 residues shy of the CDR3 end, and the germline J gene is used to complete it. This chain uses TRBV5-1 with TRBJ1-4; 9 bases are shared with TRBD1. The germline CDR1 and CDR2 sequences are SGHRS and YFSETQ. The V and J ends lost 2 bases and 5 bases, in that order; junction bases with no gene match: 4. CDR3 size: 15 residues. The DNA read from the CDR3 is TGCGCCAGCAGCTTCTGGACAGGGGAAAATGAAAAA. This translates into CASSFWTGENEK. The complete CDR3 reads CASSFWTGENEKLFF.

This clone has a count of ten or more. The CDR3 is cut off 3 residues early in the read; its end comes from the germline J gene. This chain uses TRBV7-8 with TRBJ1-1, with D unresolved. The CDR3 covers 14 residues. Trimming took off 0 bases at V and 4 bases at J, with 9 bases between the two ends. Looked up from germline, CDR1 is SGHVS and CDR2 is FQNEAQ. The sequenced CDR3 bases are TGTGCCAGCAGCTTAGCCGGGGTACTCACTGAA. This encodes CASSLAGVLTE. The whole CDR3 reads CASSLAGVLTEAFF.

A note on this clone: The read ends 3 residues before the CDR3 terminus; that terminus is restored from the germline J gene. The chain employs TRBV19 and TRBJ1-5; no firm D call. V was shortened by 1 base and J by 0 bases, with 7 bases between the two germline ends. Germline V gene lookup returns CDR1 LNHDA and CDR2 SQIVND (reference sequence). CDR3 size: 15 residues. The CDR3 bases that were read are TGTGCCAGTAGTATAGCAGGTTATAGCAATCAGCCC. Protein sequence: CASSIAGYSNQP. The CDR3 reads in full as CASSIAGYSNQPQHF.

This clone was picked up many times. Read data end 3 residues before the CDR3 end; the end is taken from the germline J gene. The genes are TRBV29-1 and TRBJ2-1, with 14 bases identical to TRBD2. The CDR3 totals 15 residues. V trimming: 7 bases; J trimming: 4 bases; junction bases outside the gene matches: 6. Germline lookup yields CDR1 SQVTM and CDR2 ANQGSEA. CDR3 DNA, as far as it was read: TGCAGCGCGACTAGCGGGAGGGTCCAATACAATGAG. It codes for CSATSGRVQYNE. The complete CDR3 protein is CSATSGRVQYNEQFF.